Each of the 13 T cell receptor beta chains below was sequenced from the same sample in a study of CD8 T cells in Susac syndrome. cDNA came from around 0.5 to 1 ug RNA primed by random hexamers. MiXCR, run by TCRdb on the immunoSEQ multiplex PCR reads, gives a single entry per CDR3 protein. The sample contains approximately 150,000 distinct CDR3 sequences, 90% to 95% of which appear only once. Sequenced material: CD4+ T cells from PBMCs. Receptors were obtained from a human donor with multiple sclerosis.

The chain employs TRBV20-1 and TRBJ2-4; D remains unclear. Germline V CDR1 and CDR2: DFQATT, SNEGSKA (reference sequence). V lost 8 bases, J lost 7 bases, and 15 bases lay in between. The length of the CDR3 is 12 residues. CDR3 DNA: TGCAGTACCCGGACCTCAATGAACATTCAGTACTTC. It specifies CSTRTSMNIQYF.

The chain employs TRBV7-3 and TRBJ2-2; D may match TRBD1 or TRBD2 (5 bases each). The V gene's germline CDR1 is SGHTA and CDR2 FQGTGA. V lost 1 base and J 7 bases, leaving 22 bases between the germline ends. The CDR3 covers 18 residues. The CDR3 DNA sequence: TGTGCCAGCAGCTTAAGCCCCAGTGGCAGGGACCTCGTCGGGGAGCTGTTTTTT. Translated, it gives CASSLSPSGRDLVGELFF.

In this sample, this clonotype turned up once. The chain employs TRBV20-1 and TRBJ1-5; D perhaps matches TRBD1 (5 bases). This CDR3 is built from 16 residues. Germline V gene sequence: CDR1 DFQATT, CDR2 SNEGSKA (reference sequence). V shed 0 bases and J shed 3 bases, with 15 bases lying between them. CDR3 DNA sequence: TGCAGTGCTAGAGAGAGTCGCAGGGATTACAATCAGCCCCAGCATTTT. This codes for CSARESRRDYNQPQHF.

The chain uses TRBV2 and TRBJ1-1; no clear D gene. Germline V lookup: CDR1 SNHLY, CDR2 FYNNEI. V was cut by 2 bases and J by 0 bases, with 4 bases left in between. The CDR3 has 13 amino acids. CDR3: CASSESVNTEAFF. As DNA, the CDR3 is TGTGCCAGCAGTGAATCGGTGAACACTGAAGCTTTCTTT.

The chain carries TRBV4-1 and TRBJ2-7; 9 bases align to TRBD2. Trimming removed 5 bases from V and 4 bases from J; junction bases left unmatched: 6. Germline V CDR1 and CDR2: MGHRA, YSYEKL. The CDR3 runs 14 residues. This CDR3 reads CASSSRTSEYEQYF. In DNA form, the CDR3 reads TGCGCCAGCAGCTCCAGGACTAGCGAGTACGAGCAGTACTTC.

This chain uses TRBV4-1 with TRBJ2-1; 10 bases are a match to TRBD2. This CDR3 contains 15 residues. Germline values: CDR1 MGHRA, CDR2 YSYEKL. The V segment lost 5 bases and the J segment 6 bases; nucleotides outside the gene matches: 7. The CDR3 spells CASSALAGVGNEQFF. The DNA for the CDR3 is TGCGCCAGCAGCGCTCTAGCGGGAGTGGGCAATGAGCAGTTCTTC.

This clonotype was seen more than once but under ten times. The rearrangement uses TRBV5-1 and TRBJ2-3, with D tentatively TRBD1 (6 bases). The CDR3 loop spans 13 amino acids. The V end was cut by 9 bases, the J end by 4 bases, with 15 bases between. In germline, CDR1 is SGHRS, CDR2 YFSETQ. The CDR3 DNA reads TGCGCCACCTCGGACAGTGTGGCAGATACGCAGTATTTT. Amino acid sequence: CATSDSVADTQYF.

This clonotype was recorded a few times. One end of the junction fails to match germline, which may point to a read error. The chain links TRBV5-1 to TRBJ2-3, with D perhaps matching TRBD1 (6 bases). Germline V lookup: CDR1 SGHRS, CDR2 YFSETQ. This CDR3 is built from 12 residues. CDR3 residues: CASSLGGDTQYF. CDR3 in DNA: TGTGCCAGTAGTCTTGGGGGCGATACGCAGTATTTT. Together with reference TRBV5-1 and TRBJ2-3, the CDR3 gives the full variable domain: KAGVTQTPRYLIKTRGQQVTLSCSPISGHRSVSWYQQTPGQGLQFLFEYFSETQRNKGNFPGRFSGRQFSNSRSEMNVSTLELGDSALYLCASSLGGDTQYFGPGTRLTVL.

The chain recombines TRBV28 with TRBJ1-2; tentatively, D is TRBD1 (6 bases). The CDR3 loop spans 17 amino acids. V was clipped by 5 bases and J by 4 bases, with 23 bases between them. Germline V lookup: CDR1 MDHEN, CDR2 SYDVKM. The CDR3 DNA reads as TGTGCCAGCAGTCTCGCCTCCGCCGGGGGCCGGGCCTATGGCTACACCTTC. Its protein product is CASSLASAGGRAYGYTF.

The chain is built from TRBV2 and TRBJ2-1; D unresolved. Germline CDR1 SNHLY, CDR2 FYNNEI. The CDR3 spans 12 residues. V dropped 2 bases and J dropped 13 bases, with 12 bases sitting between them. The CDR3 DNA follows: TGTGCCAGCAGTGAAAGGGCAGGATTACAGTTCTTC. This sequence encodes CASSERAGLQFF.

V usage is TRBV19 and J usage is TRBJ1-1; unclear D gene. Per germline, CDR1 LNHDA and CDR2 SQIVND (reference sequence). This CDR3 comprises 13 residues. Trimming pared 4 bases from V and 4 bases from J, leaving 10 bases between. CDR3 nucleotides: TGTGCCAGTAGTAGGACGGCCACCACTGAAGCTTTCTTT. Translation: CASSRTATTEAFF.

The V gene is TRBV24-1, the J gene TRBJ2-3; D is uncertain. This CDR3 contains 11 residues. CDR1 is KGHDR and CDR2 is SFDVKD in the germline V gene. The V end lost 5 bases, the J end lost 6 bases, and 5 bases lay between the germline ends. The CDR3 reads CATSVSDTQYF. The CDR3, as DNA: TGTGCCACCAGTGTCTCCGATACGCAGTATTTT.

V usage is TRBV9 and J usage is TRBJ1-2; 8 positions agree with TRBD1. The CDR3 contains 16 residues. The germline CDR1 and CDR2 sequences are SGDLS and YYNGEE. The V segment lost 0 bases and the J segment 6 bases; nucleotides outside the gene matches: 10. The CDR3 is CASSVAPTGELNGYTF. CDR3 sequence (DNA): TGTGCCAGCAGCGTAGCCCCGACAGGGGAACTTAATGGCTACACCTTC.